The subject of this entry is one T cell receptor beta chain. No antigen is known for it. These data are taken from a study of T cells expressing NK-cell markers. Whole-study context: Repertoires of TCR beta were obtained from T cells sorted as CD3+CD56+NKG2C+, CD3+CD56+NKG2C- and CD3+CD56-NKG2C+.

It was by 5'RACE template switching with UMIs that TCR beta cDNA was made. TCRdb reworked the 5' RACE reads into one entry per CDR3 protein, no DNA. This table holds a few hundred thousand distinct CDR3 sequences. Findings and caveats of the study: The study found these clonotypes also leading the CD3+CD56-NKG2C+ fraction in several donors. Dominant NKG2C+ clonotypes were found to form roughly 1.0-7.5% of CD8+ T cells in five to seven donors.

Sequencing was performed on blood T cells: a sorted CD56 or NKG2C T cell subset, CD4+ or CD8+ T cells, or bulk PBMC T cells (not recorded which). The receptor's source is a woman between 45 and 60 years old in good health.

The CDR3 here is CASSRGSGSPTDTQYF. The chain has TRBV3-1 and TRBJ2-3; TCRdb designates TRBD2, a call that cannot be tested without DNA. Germline CDR1 and CDR2: LGHDT and YNNKEL (reference sequence). The length of the CDR3 is 16 residues.